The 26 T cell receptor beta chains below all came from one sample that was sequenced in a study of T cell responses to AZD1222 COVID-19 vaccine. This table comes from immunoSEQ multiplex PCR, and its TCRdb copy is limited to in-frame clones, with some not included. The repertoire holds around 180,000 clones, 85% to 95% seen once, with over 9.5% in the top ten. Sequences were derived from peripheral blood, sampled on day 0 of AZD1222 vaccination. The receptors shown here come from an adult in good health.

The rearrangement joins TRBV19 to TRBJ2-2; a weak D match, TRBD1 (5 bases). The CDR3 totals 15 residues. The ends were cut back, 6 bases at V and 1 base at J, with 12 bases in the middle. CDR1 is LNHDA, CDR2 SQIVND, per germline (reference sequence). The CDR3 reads CASRPEGENTGELFF. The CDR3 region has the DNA TGTGCCAGTAGACCAGAAGGGGAGAACACCGGGGAGCTGTTTTTT.

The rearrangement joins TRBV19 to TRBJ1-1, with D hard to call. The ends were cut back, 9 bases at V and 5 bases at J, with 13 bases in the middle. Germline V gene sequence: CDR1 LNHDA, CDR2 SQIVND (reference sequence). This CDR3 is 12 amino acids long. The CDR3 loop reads CASRALRTEAFF. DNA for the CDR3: TGTGCCAGCCGGGCCTTGAGGACTGAAGCTTTCTTT.

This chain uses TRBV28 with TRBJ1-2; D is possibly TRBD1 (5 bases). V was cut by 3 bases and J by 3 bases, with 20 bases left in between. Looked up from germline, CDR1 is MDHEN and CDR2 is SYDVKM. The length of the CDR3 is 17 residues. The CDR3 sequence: CASSFSGTGLMDYGYTF. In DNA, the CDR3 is TGTGCCAGCAGTTTTTCGGGGACGGGACTGATGGACTATGGCTACACCTTC.

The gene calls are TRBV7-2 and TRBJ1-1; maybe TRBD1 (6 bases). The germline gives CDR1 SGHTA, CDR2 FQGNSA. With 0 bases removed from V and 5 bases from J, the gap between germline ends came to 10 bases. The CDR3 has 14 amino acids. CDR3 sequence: CASSLARGRTEAFF. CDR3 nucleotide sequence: TGTGCCAGCAGCTTAGCGCGGGGGCGGACTGAAGCTTTCTTT.

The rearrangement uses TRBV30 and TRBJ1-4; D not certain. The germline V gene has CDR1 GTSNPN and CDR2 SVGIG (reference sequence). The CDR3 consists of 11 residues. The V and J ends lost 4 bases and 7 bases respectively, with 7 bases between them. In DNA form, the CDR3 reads TGTGCCTGGAAGACAAGTGAAAAACTGTTTTTT. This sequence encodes CAWKTSEKLFF.

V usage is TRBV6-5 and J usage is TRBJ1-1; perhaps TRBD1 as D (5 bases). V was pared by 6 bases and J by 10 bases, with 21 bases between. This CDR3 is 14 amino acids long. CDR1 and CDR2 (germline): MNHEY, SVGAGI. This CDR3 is CASSHQGEVFSAFF. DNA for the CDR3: TGTGCCAGCAGCCACCAGGGTGAGGTATTCTCAGCTTTCTTT.

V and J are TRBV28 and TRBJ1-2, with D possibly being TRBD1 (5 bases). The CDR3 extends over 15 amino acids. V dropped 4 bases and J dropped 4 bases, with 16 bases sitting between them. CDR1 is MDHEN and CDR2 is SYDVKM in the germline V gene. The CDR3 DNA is TGTGCCAGCAGTTCCCGACAGCGTGACGCCTATGGCTACACCTTC. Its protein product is CASSSRQRDAYGYTF.

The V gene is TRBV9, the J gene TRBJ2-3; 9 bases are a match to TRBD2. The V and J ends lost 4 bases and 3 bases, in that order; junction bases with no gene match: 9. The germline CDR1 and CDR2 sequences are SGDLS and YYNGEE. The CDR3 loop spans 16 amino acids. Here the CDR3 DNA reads TGTGCCAGCAGCCCCGGGGGCGGGGGGGCTACAGATACGCAGTATTTT. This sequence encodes CASSPGGGGATDTQYF.

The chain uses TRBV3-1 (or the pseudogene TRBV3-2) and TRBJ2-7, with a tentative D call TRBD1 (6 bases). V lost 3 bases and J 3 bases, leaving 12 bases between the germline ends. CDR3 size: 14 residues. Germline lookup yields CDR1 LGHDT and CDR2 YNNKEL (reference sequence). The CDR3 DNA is TGTGCCAGCAGCCAGGGACACTCCCGCTACGAGCAGTACGTC. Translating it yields CASSQGHSRYEQYV.

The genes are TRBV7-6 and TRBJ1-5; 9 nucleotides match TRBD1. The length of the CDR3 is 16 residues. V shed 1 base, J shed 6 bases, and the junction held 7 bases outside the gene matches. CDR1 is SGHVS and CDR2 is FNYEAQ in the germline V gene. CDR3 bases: TGTGCCAGCAGCTTAGGCGAGACAGGGGGGGGTCAGCCCCAGCATTTT. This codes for CASSLGETGGGQPQHF.

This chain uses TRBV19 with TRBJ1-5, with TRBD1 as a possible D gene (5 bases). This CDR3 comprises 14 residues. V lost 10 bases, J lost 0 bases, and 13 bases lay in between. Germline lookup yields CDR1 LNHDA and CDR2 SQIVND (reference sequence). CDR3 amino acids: CAISRGGSNQPQHF. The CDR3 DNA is TGTGCCATCTCAAGGGGCGGTAGCAATCAGCCCCAGCATTTT.

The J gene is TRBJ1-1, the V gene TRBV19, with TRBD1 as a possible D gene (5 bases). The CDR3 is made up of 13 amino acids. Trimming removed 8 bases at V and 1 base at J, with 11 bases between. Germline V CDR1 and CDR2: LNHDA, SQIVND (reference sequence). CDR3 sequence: CASGGWSNTEAFF. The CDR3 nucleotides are TGTGCCAGTGGGGGTTGGTCGAACACTGAAGCTTTCTTT.

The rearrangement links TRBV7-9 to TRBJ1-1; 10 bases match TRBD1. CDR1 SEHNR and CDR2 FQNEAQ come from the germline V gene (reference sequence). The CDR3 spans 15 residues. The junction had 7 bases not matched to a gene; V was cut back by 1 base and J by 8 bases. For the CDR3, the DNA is TGTGCCAGCAGCTTAGGGACAGGGGGTTTACTAGAAGCTTTCTTT. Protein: CASSLGTGGLLEAFF.

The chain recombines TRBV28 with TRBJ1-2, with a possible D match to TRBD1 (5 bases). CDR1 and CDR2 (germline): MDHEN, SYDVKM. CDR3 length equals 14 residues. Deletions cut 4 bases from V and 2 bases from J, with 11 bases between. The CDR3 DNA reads TGTGCCAGCAGTTCGGGACGGCAAAACTATGGCTACACCTTC. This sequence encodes CASSSGRQNYGYTF.

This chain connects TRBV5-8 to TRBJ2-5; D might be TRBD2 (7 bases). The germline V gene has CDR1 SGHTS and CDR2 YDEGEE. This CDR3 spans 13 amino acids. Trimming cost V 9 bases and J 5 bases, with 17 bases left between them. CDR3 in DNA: TGTGCCACCCGGAACGGGGGGCCGGAGACCCAGTACTTC. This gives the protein CATRNGGPETQYF.

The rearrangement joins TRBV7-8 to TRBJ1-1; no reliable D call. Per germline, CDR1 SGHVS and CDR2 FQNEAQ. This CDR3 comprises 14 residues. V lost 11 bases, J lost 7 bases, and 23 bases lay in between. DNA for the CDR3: TGTGCCTCGGCGGACCCGTTTTGGGGAGATGAAGCTTTCTTT. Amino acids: CASADPFWGDEAFF.

The CDR3: CSSEPTEAFYGYTF. The CDR3 nucleotides read TGCAGCTCAGAACCAACGGAGGCTTTCTATGGCTACACCTTC. The chain combines TRBV29-1 with TRBJ1-2; D uncertain. CDR3 size: 14 residues. V was pared by 8 bases and J by 4 bases, with 20 bases between. Per the germline V gene, CDR1 is SQVTM and CDR2 is ANQGSEA.

CDR3 in amino acids: CASSFVVNEKLFF. The DNA for the CDR3 is TGTGCCAGCAGCTTTGTGGTTAATGAAAAACTGTTTTTT. This chain links TRBV5-6 with TRBJ1-4; D is unresolved. The CDR3 is 13 residues long. Germline V gene data show CDR1 as SGHDT and CDR2 as YYEEEE. V lost 2 bases to trimming and J lost 4 bases, with 6 bases between them.

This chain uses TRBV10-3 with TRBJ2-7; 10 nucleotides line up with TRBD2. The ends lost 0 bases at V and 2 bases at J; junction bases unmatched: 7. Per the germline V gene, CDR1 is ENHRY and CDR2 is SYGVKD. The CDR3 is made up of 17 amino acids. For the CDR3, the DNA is TGTGCCATCAGTGAGTCGGCTAGCGGGAGAAGAACCTACGAGCAGTACTTC. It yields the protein CAISESASGRRTYEQYF.

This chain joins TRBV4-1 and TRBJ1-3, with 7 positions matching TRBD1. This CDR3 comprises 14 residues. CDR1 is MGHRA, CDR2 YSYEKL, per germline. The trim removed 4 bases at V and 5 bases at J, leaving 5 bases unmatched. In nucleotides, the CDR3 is TGCGCCAGCAGCCCTCGGACAGGACGAAACACCATATATTTT. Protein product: CASSPRTGRNTIYF.

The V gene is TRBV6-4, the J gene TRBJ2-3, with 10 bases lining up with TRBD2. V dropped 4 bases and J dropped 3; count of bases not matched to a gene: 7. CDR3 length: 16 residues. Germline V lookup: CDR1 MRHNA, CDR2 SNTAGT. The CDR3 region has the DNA TGTGCCAGCAGTGCCTATAGCGGGGGGTCGACAGATACGCAGTATTTT. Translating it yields CASSAYSGGSTDTQYF.

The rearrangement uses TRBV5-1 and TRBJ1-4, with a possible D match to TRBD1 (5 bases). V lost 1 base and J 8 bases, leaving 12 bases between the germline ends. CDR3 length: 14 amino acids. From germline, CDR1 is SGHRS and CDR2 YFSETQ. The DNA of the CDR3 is TGCGCCAGCAGCTTGAAGGGGATTGAGGAAAAACTGTTTTTT. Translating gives CASSLKGIEEKLFF. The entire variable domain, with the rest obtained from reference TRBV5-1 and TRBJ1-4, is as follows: KAGVTQTPRYLIKTRGQQVTLSCSPISGHRSVSWYQQTPGQGLQFLFEYFSETQRNKGNFPGRFSGRQFSNSRSEMNVSTLELGDSALYLCASSLKGIEEKLFFGSGTQLSVL.

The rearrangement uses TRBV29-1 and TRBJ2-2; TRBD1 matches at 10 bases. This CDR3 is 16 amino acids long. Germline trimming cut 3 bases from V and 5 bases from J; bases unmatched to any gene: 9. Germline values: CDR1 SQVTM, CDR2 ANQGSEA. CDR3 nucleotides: TGCAGCGTTGACAGCCCGGGACAGGGGCGGACCGGGGAGCTGTTTTTT. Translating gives CSVDSPGQGRTGELFF.

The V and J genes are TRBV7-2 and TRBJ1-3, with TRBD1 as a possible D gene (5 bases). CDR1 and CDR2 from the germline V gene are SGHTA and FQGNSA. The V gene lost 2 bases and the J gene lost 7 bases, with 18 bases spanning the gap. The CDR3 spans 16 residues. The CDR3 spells CASSLRGGSLSNTIYF. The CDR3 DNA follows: TGTGCCAGCAGCTTAAGGGGCGGGAGCCTGAGTAACACCATATATTTT. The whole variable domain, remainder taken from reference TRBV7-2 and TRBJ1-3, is GAGVSQSPSNKVTEKGKDVELRCDPISGHTALYWYRQSLGQGLEFLIYFQGNSAPDKSGLPSDRFSAERTGGSVSTLTIQRTQQEDSAVYLCASSLRGGSLSNTIYFGEGSWLTVV.

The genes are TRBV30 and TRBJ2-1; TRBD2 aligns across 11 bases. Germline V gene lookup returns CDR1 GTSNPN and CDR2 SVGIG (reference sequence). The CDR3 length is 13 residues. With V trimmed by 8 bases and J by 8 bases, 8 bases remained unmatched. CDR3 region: CAGSSGGWDEQFF. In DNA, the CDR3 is TGTGCCGGATCTAGCGGGGGGTGGGATGAGCAGTTCTTC. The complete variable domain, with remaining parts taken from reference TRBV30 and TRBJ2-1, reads SQTIHQWPATLVQPVGSPLSLECTVEGTSNPNLYWYRQAAGRGLQLLFYSVGIGQISSEVPQNLSASRPQDRQFILSSKKLLLSDSGFYLCAGSSGGWDEQFFGPGTRLTVL.

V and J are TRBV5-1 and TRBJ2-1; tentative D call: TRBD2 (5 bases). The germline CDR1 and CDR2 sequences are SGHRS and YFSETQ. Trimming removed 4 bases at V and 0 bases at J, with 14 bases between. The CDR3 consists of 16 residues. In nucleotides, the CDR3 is TGCGCCAGCAGCAGGGAGACTTCGGGCTCCTACAATGAGCAGTTCTTC. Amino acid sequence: CASSRETSGSYNEQFF.